The 20 T cell receptor beta chains presented below share a single source sample, sequenced in a study of T cell responses to AZD1222 COVID-19 vaccine (dated by TCRdb to about 2021). Interpreted using the paper, the time point label stands for: about 28 days (+/-7) after the second vaccine dose. The library relied on the immunoSEQ multiplex PCR assay. This is the immuneACCESS table as TCRdb keeps it, with only in-frame sequences that have V and J called. A part of the clones is gone; compared with another copy, unresolved V genes explain less than half, and the rest is unexplained. This sample gives some 120,000 clones in total; 86% of them show up just once. The ten biggest clones cover approximately 2.9% of the sample. Sequencing used peripheral blood, obtained 28 days after the second AZD1222 dose. These receptors were taken from an adult who received the AZD1222 COVID-19 vaccine.

This clone has a handful of counts. The V call is TRBV4-2, the J call TRBJ2-3, with D unclear. This CDR3 has 13 amino acids. Germline V gene sequence: CDR1 LGHNA, CDR2 YNFKEQ. Trimming stripped 5 bases from V and 3 bases from J, with 9 bases between. The CDR3 region is CASSGESTDTQYF. The CDR3 DNA sequence: TGTGCCAGCAGCGGAGAATCGACAGATACGCAGTATTTT.

This clone was picked up a small number of times. The chain has TRBV14 and TRBJ2-3; 8 bases align to TRBD1. The CDR3 contains 15 residues. Germline assignment: CDR1 SGHDN and CDR2 FVKESK. The ends lost 4 bases at V and 1 base at J; junction bases unmatched: 4. The CDR3 sequence: CASSLLDRGTDTQYF. The CDR3, as DNA: TGTGCCAGCAGCCTCCTGGACAGGGGCACAGATACGCAGTATTTT. The full variable domain, completed using reference TRBV14 and TRBJ2-3, is EAGVTQFPSHSVIEKGQTVTLRCDPISGHDNLYWYRRVMGKEIKFLLHFVKESKQDESGMPNNRFLAERTGGTYSTLKVQPAELEDSGVYFCASSLLDRGTDTQYFGPGTRLTVL.

CDR3 region: CASSQMPGTGANVLTF. The CDR3 region has the DNA TGCGCCAGCAGCCAGATGCCGGGGACTGGGGCCAACGTCCTGACTTTC. The chain is built from TRBV4-1 and TRBJ2-6; perhaps TRBD2 as D (5 bases). The germline gives CDR1 MGHRA, CDR2 YSYEKL. V was shortened by 3 bases and J by 2 bases, with 11 bases between the two germline ends. The CDR3 is 16 residues long.

The chain carries TRBV7-3 and TRBJ1-1; 8 bases agree with TRBD1. Germline trimming cut 6 bases from V and 3 bases from J; bases unmatched to any gene: 6. The CDR3 runs to 14 residues. CDR1 is SGHTA and CDR2 is FQGTGA in the germline V gene. The CDR3 bases are TGTGCCAGCAGGACAGGGGCAGGGGACACTGAAGCTTTCTTT. It specifies CASRTGAGDTEAFF.

The V gene is TRBV11-2, the J gene TRBJ2-3, with 14 bases lining up with TRBD2. V lost 3 bases to trimming and J lost 4 bases; unmatched junction nucleotides: 3. CDR3 length: 16 amino acids. The germline gives CDR1 SGHAT, CDR2 FQNNGV. Written as DNA, the CDR3 is TGTGCCAGCAGCTTGACTAGCGGGGGGGCCCCAGATACGCAGTATTTT. Translating gives CASSLTSGGAPDTQYF.

The chain recombines TRBV14 with TRBJ1-2, with TRBD1 as a possible D gene (5 bases). The germline V gene has CDR1 SGHDN and CDR2 FVKESK. Between the trimmed V and J ends, which lost 4 bases and 4 bases, there was a span of 10 bases. The CDR3 consists of 13 residues. The CDR3 loop is CASSRGSIYGYTF. The CDR3 DNA sequence: TGTGCCAGCAGCCGGGGGAGCATCTATGGCTACACCTTC.

This sequence joins TRBV7-8 and TRBJ2-4; D unresolved. The germline CDR1 and CDR2 sequences are SGHVS and FQNEAQ. The CDR3 totals 15 residues. Trimming took 0 bases from V and 1 from J, leaving 7 bases between them. DNA for the CDR3: TGTGCCAGCAGCTTAGCCACACAGGCCAAAAACATTCAGTACTTC. It encodes CASSLATQAKNIQYF.

The CDR3 nucleotides read TGTGCCAGTAGTCTCTCCCCGGGGGCAGCTTTCTTT. Translation gives CASSLSPGAAFF. The rearrangement joins TRBV19 to TRBJ1-1; perhaps TRBD1 as D (6 bases). The CDR3 runs to 12 residues. CDR1 LNHDA and CDR2 SQIVND come from the germline V gene (reference sequence). V was trimmed by 5 bases and J by 10 bases, leaving 14 bases between them.

The chain combines TRBV6-5 with TRBJ1-1; no reliable D call. Germline V gene data show CDR1 as MNHEY and CDR2 as SVGAGI. The V end lost 3 bases, the J end lost 4 bases, and 9 bases lay between the germline ends. This CDR3 has 13 amino acids. As DNA, the CDR3 is TGTGCCAGCAGTTATGGTCCTGTCACTGAAGCTTTCTTT. Residues: CASSYGPVTEAFF.

This chain connects TRBV6-1 to TRBJ1-2, with D perhaps TRBD1 (6 bases). Between the trimmed V and J ends, which lost 1 base and 2 bases, there was a span of 14 bases. Per germline, CDR1 MNHNS and CDR2 SASEGT. The CDR3 is 16 residues long. The CDR3 here is CASSEGWGGPNYGYTF. The CDR3 DNA reads TGTGCCAGCAGTGAAGGTTGGGGGGGGCCCAACTATGGCTACACCTTC.

The chain recombines TRBV27 with TRBJ2-2, with D unclear. Germline V lookup: CDR1 MNHEY, CDR2 SMNVEV (reference sequence). The germline V and J ends were trimmed by 5 bases and 6 bases, with 10 bases remaining between them. The CDR3 length is 13 residues. The DNA of the CDR3 is TGTGCCAGCAGTCGAGGAGAAGCCGGGGAGCTGTTTTTT. It specifies CASSRGEAGELFF.

The chain links TRBV29-1 to TRBJ2-1; the D gene is possibly TRBD1 (5 bases). The length of the CDR3 is 16 residues. Germline CDR1 reads SQVTM; CDR2 reads ANQGSEA. Trimming pared 3 bases from V and 0 bases from J, leaving 15 bases between. CDR3 nucleotides: TGCAGCGTTGAGGGGCGGCCCTTAGGCTCCTACAATGAGCAGTTCTTC. It specifies CSVEGRPLGSYNEQFF.

The genes are TRBV5-1 and TRBJ2-1; D may be TRBD1 or TRBD2 (6 bases each). Germline V gene lookup returns CDR1 SGHRS and CDR2 YFSETQ. This CDR3 region has 14 residues. V lost 4 bases, J lost 4 bases, and 12 bases lay in between. The CDR3 DNA follows: TGCGCCAGCAGCCCACCGGGGGCATACAATGAGCAGTTCTTC. It encodes CASSPPGAYNEQFF.

This clone occurred a few times. V usage is TRBV30 and J usage is TRBJ1-1, with D possibly matching TRBD1 (6 bases). The germline V gene encodes CDR1 GTSNPN and CDR2 SVGIG (reference sequence). The CDR3 is 15 amino acids. Trimming stripped 3 bases from V and 5 bases from J, with 19 bases between. The CDR3 is CAWSHLGGGETEAFF. For the CDR3, the DNA is TGTGCCTGGAGCCACCTAGGGGGGGGTGAGACTGAAGCTTTCTTT.

The gene calls are TRBV7-6 and TRBJ1-4, with D hard to call. The CDR3 contains 15 residues. With 6 bases removed from V and 7 bases from J, the gap between germline ends came to 18 bases. Germline CDR1 reads SGHVS; CDR2 reads FNYEAQ. CDR3 sequence: CASSKVALIGEKLFF. CDR3 nucleotides: TGTGCCAGCAGTAAAGTTGCTCTAATTGGTGAAAAACTGTTTTTT.

The V call is TRBV3-1 (or the pseudogene TRBV3-2), the J call TRBJ1-2; tentatively, D is TRBD1 (5 bases). The CDR3 sequence is 13 residues long. The V gene's germline CDR1 is LGHDT and CDR2 YNNKEL (reference sequence). Trimming left V 0 bases short and J 6 bases short, with 8 bases between. CDR3 DNA: TGTGCCAGCAGCCAAGACAGGGATCATGGCTACACCTTC. Translating it yields CASSQDRDHGYTF.

Concerning this clone: The junction differs from germline at one of its ends, possibly a read error. This chain joins TRBV12-3 or TRBV12-4 and TRBJ1-5; a weak D match, TRBD1 (5 bases). This CDR3 has 11 residues. The DNA of the CDR3 is TGTGCCAGCAGTTTAGTAGGGGCACGTAATTTT. It codes for CASSLVGARNF.

V is TRBV3-1 (or the pseudogene TRBV3-2) and J is TRBJ1-4, with TRBD1 matching over 7 bases. With V trimmed by 1 base and J by 4 bases, 6 bases remained unmatched. Per the germline V gene, CDR1 is LGHDT and CDR2 is YNNKEL (reference sequence). CDR3 length equals 16 residues. CDR3 region: CASSQVPGGVNEKLFF. The CDR3 nucleotides are TGTGCCAGCAGCCAAGTACCAGGGGGAGTTAATGAAAAACTGTTTTTT.

The chain couples TRBV5-1 to TRBJ2-1; the match to TRBD1 covers 7 bases. The V segment lost 0 bases and the J segment 0 bases; nucleotides outside the gene matches: 3. Germline lookup yields CDR1 SGHRS and CDR2 YFSETQ. CDR3 size: 16 residues. The CDR3 nucleotides read TGCGCCAGCAGCTTGGAGGGGGCGTCCTCCTACAATGAGCAGTTCTTC. It specifies CASSLEGASSYNEQFF. Based on the CDR3 plus reference TRBV5-1 and TRBJ2-1, the full variable domain is KAGVTQTPRYLIKTRGQQVTLSCSPISGHRSVSWYQQTPGQGLQFLFEYFSETQRNKGNFPGRFSGRQFSNSRSEMNVSTLELGDSALYLCASSLEGASSYNEQFFGPGTRLTVL.

V usage is TRBV11-2 and J usage is TRBJ1-2; 12 nucleotides agree with TRBD1. The CDR3 runs to 16 residues. Germline V gives CDR1 SGHAT, CDR2 FQNNGV. V was clipped by 2 bases and J by 8 bases; unmatched bases: 9. The CDR3 reads CASSLSHGTGGIGYTF. Written as DNA, the CDR3 is TGTGCCAGCAGCTTATCTCACGGGACAGGGGGCATAGGCTACACCTTC.